This passage covers 26 T cell receptor beta chains from one sample sequenced in a study of CD8 T cells in ankylosing spondylitis. Study-wide results and limits: Ankylosing spondylitis blood appeared to be characterized by a TCR beta motif of several highly homologous variants.

Their specific antigens are unknown. TCRdb reprocessed the 5' RACE reads via MiXCR and lists one record per CDR3 protein. The sample gives hundreds of thousands of distinct CDR3 sequences, approximately 26% of which show up once; about 0.89% is in the top ten. Source material: blood, either unsorted or a sorted T cell fraction (not recorded which). Receptors were obtained from a male donor with ankylosing spondylitis.

The chain recombines TRBV20-1 with TRBJ2-3; D is unclear. V lost 5 bases and J lost 5, with 8 bases in between. This CDR3 spans 11 amino acids. Germline loops: CDR1 DFQATT, CDR2 SNEGSKA (reference sequence). CDR3 bases: TGCAGTGCTCCATGGGGAGATACGCAGTATTTT. The encoded protein is CSAPWGDTQYF.

This chain links TRBV21-1 with TRBJ1-5; whether TRBD1, the table's D call, matches the DNA was not checked. TRBV21-1 is termed a pseudogene. The CDR3 has 17 residues. CDR3 protein: CASSHRDRVWENQPQHF. The CDR3 DNA follows: TGTGCCAGCAGCCACCGGGACAGGGTTTGGGAGAATCAGCCCCAGCATTTT.

A few counts support this clonotype. The V call is TRBV20-1, the J call TRBJ2-3, with D maybe TRBD1 (6 bases). Germline V CDR1 and CDR2: DFQATT, SNEGSKA (reference sequence). V lost 5 bases and J lost 5, with 11 bases in between. This CDR3 spans 12 amino acids. Here the CDR3 reads CSAEGERDTQYF. CDR3 bases: TGCAGTGCTGAGGGGGAGAGAGATACGCAGTATTTT.

A few counts support this clonotype. V usage is TRBV20-1 and J usage is TRBJ2-3, with TRBD2 matching 7 bases. The CDR3 contains 15 residues. V trimming: 3 bases; J trimming: 6 bases; junction bases outside the gene matches: 12. Germline loops: CDR1 DFQATT, CDR2 SNEGSKA (reference sequence). In DNA, the CDR3 is TGCAGTGCTAGGATTTTAACTAGCGATTGGGATACGCAGTATTTT. Translating gives CSARILTSDWDTQYF.

The CDR3 region is CSARPAGFTDTQYF. CDR3 bases: TGCAGTGCTAGACCCGCAGGGTTCACAGATACGCAGTATTTT. The chain is built from TRBV20-1 and TRBJ2-3; maybe TRBD1 (5 bases). The V end lost 2 bases, the J end lost 2 bases, and 11 bases lay between the germline ends. The germline gives CDR1 DFQATT, CDR2 SNEGSKA (reference sequence). This CDR3 is built from 14 residues.

This clonotype appeared a few times. Here the CDR3 DNA reads TGTGCCACCAGTGATTTGTCCCCGAGCAATCAGCCCCAGCATTTT. This codes for CATSDLSPSNQPQHF. V usage is TRBV24-1 and J usage is TRBJ1-5; D is undetermined. This CDR3 has 15 residues. Germline values: CDR1 KGHDR, CDR2 SFDVKD. Trimming cost V 0 bases and J 1 base, with 6 bases left between them.

In its sample, this clonotype was seen a few times. CDR3 DNA sequence: TGCGCCAGCAGCTTACGGACAGGGGACGAGCAGTTCTTC. Translating gives CASSLRTGDEQFF. This chain joins TRBV5-1 and TRBJ2-1; 9 bases map to TRBD1. Germline V gene data show CDR1 as SGHRS and CDR2 as YFSETQ. Unmatched junction bases numbered 4, after V lost 2 bases and J lost 10 bases. This CDR3 is built from 13 residues.

The rearrangement links TRBV11-2 to TRBJ2-2; 9 positions agree with TRBD1. There are 16 residues in the CDR3. Germline loops: CDR1 SGHAT, CDR2 FQNNGV. Germline trimming cut 4 bases from V and 2 bases from J; bases unmatched to any gene: 5. The CDR3 loop reads CASSSLDRGNTGELFF. In DNA, the CDR3 is TGTGCCAGCAGCTCGTTGGACAGGGGTAACACCGGGGAGCTGTTTTTT.

This clonotype was detected many times. The chain is built from TRBV12-3 or TRBV12-4 and TRBJ2-5; D is ambiguous. Trimming pared 6 bases from V and 5 bases from J, leaving 16 bases between. The length of the CDR3 is 14 residues. CDR3 sequence reads: CASSSRTGRETQYF. CDR3 in DNA: TGTGCCAGCAGCTCAAGGACGGGCCGGGAGACCCAGTACTTC.

The chain combines TRBV20-1 with TRBJ2-3, with 8 nucleotides matching TRBD1. The V gene's germline CDR1 is DFQATT and CDR2 SNEGSKA (reference sequence). This CDR3 has 13 residues. V was pared by 5 bases and J by 5 bases, with 6 bases of the junction left unmatched. The CDR3 reads CSAPRTGLDTQYF. CDR3 DNA: TGCAGTGCTCCCCGGACAGGGTTAGATACGCAGTATTTT.

J is TRBJ2-7 and V is TRBV12-3 or TRBV12-4; TRBD2 might be the D (6 bases). This CDR3 has 13 residues. Trimming took off 8 bases at V and 3 bases at J, with 14 bases between the two ends. CDR3 amino acids: CASSAAAGYEQYV. CDR3 in DNA: TGTGCCAGCTCGGCGGCAGCGGGCTACGAGCAGTACGTC.

This chain joins TRBV3-1 and TRBJ2-5; D uncertain. Trimming removed 5 bases at V and 5 bases at J, with 12 bases between. The CDR3 is 13 residues long. Looked up from germline, CDR1 is LGHDT and CDR2 is YNNKEL (reference sequence). CDR3 region: CASSYDHLETQYF. CDR3 nucleotide sequence: TGTGCCAGCAGCTACGACCATTTGGAGACCCAGTACTTC.

In this sample, this clonotype turned up a few times. The chain joins TRBV20-1 to TRBJ2-3; unclear D gene. V lost 5 bases and J lost 6, with 9 bases in between. The CDR3 is made up of 11 amino acids. CDR1 DFQATT and CDR2 SNEGSKA come from the germline V gene (reference sequence). Here the CDR3 DNA reads TGCAGTGCTCCCTCTGGGGATACGCAGTATTTT. Amino acid sequence: CSAPSGDTQYF.

CDR3 loop: CSVVTRMNTEAFF. Written as DNA, the CDR3 is TGCAGCGTGGTGACACGAATGAACACTGAAGCTTTCTTT. The rearrangement joins TRBV29-1 to TRBJ1-1; D remains unclear. Trimming shortened V by 6 bases and J by 0 bases, and 11 bases separated the two germline ends. Germline CDR1 SQVTM, CDR2 ANQGSEA. The CDR3 runs to 13 residues.

The chain is built from TRBV15 and TRBJ1-2; no reliable D call. Germline-derived CDR1 and CDR2 are LNHNV and YYDKDF (reference sequence). CDR3 length equals 13 residues. V was trimmed by 1 base and J by 1 base, leaving 4 bases between them. The CDR3 DNA is TGTGCCACCAGCAGAGTCAGTAACTATGGCTACACCTTC. It specifies CATSRVSNYGYTF.

The gene calls are TRBV7-2 and TRBJ2-2, with TRBD2 matching over 7 bases. CDR3 size: 16 residues. Trimming took 2 bases from V and 5 from J; bases not matched to a gene: 8. Looked up from germline, CDR1 is SGHTA and CDR2 is FQGNSA. CDR3 in amino acids: CASSLLSLATTGELFF. The CDR3 DNA reads as TGTGCCAGCAGCTTACTGTCACTAGCGACGACCGGGGAGCTGTTTTTT. The full variable domain, its missing parts supplied by reference TRBV7-2 and TRBJ2-2, is GAGVSQSPSNKVTEKGKDVELRCDPISGHTALYWYRQSLGQGLEFLIYFQGNSAPDKSGLPSDRFSAERTGGSVSTLTIQRTQQEDSAVYLCASSLLSLATTGELFFGEGSRLTVL.

The chain uses TRBV5-1 and TRBJ2-1, with D possibly being TRBD2 (7 bases). Germline V CDR1 and CDR2: SGHRS, YFSETQ. V gave up 3 bases and J gave up 13 bases, with 17 bases separating them. There are 13 residues in the CDR3. CDR3 loop: CASSWEQGGSQFF. CDR3 nucleotide sequence: TGCGCCAGCAGCTGGGAACAGGGAGGGTCCCAGTTCTTC.

The J gene is TRBJ2-7, the V gene TRBV4-2, with D possibly matching TRBD2 (5 bases). Germline V lookup: CDR1 LGHNA, CDR2 YNFKEQ. This CDR3 has 16 residues. V was pared by 0 bases and J by 0 bases, with 12 bases between. The CDR3 DNA reads TGTGCCAGCAGCCAAGACCAGGACCTAGCCTCCTACGAGCAGTACTTC. Translation gives CASSQDQDLASYEQYF.

The chain recombines TRBV7-9 with TRBJ2-7, with TRBD2 matching 11 bases. The CDR3 consists of 15 residues. CDR1 and CDR2 from the germline V gene are SEHNR and FQNEAQ (reference sequence). V lost 3 bases to trimming and J lost 3 bases; unmatched junction nucleotides: 4. The chain's CDR3 is CASSLRTSGSYEQYF. The CDR3, as DNA: TGTGCCAGCAGCTTGAGAACTAGCGGGAGCTACGAGCAGTACTTC.

This chain joins TRBV20-1 and TRBJ1-4; D might be TRBD1 (5 bases). The V gene lost 3 bases and the J gene lost 5 bases, with 16 bases spanning the gap. This CDR3 has 15 residues. Per the germline V gene, CDR1 is DFQATT and CDR2 is SNEGSKA (reference sequence). The CDR3: CSARDDRGQNEKLFF. Here the CDR3 DNA reads TGCAGTGCTAGGGATGACAGAGGGCAGAATGAAAAACTGTTTTTT.

This clonotype was counted at least ten times. This rearrangement joins TRBV6-1 to TRBJ1-2, with 7 nucleotides matching TRBD1. The trim removed 4 bases at V and 3 bases at J, leaving 2 bases unmatched. Germline V lookup: CDR1 MNHNS, CDR2 SASEGT. CDR3 length: 13 amino acids. CDR3 nucleotides: TGTGCCAGCAGTGTCACAGGGGACTATGGCTACACCTTC. The encoded protein is CASSVTGDYGYTF.

This clonotype was seen only a few times. The chain couples TRBV11-2 to TRBJ2-7, with TRBD2 matching 12 bases. In germline, CDR1 is SGHAT, CDR2 FQNNGV. The J segment lost 4 bases and the V segment lost 8 bases, leaving 6 bases of the junction unmatched. This CDR3 comprises 14 residues. The chain's CDR3 is CASSPTSGRYEQYF. For the CDR3, the DNA is TGTGCCAGCTCTCCGACTAGCGGGAGATACGAGCAGTACTTC.

The V call is TRBV5-1, the J call TRBJ1-6; D gene ambiguous. Germline CDR1 SGHRS, CDR2 YFSETQ. Trimming pared 3 bases from V and 7 bases from J, leaving 17 bases between. This CDR3 has 16 residues. The chain's CDR3 is CASSSDSRAPNSPLHF. The CDR3 DNA reads as TGCGCCAGCAGCTCGGACTCCAGAGCCCCCAATTCACCCCTCCACTTT.

This clonotype was detected only a few times. This chain links TRBV21-1 with TRBJ2-1. TRBV21-1 is marked as a pseudogene. This CDR3 has 16 residues. Written as DNA, the CDR3 is TGTGCCAGCAGCAAATGCCTAGGGAAATATTACAATGAGCAGTTCTTC. Translation gives CASSKCLGKYYNEQFF.

A single count supports this clonotype. The chain employs TRBV7-9 and TRBJ2-5, with 8 positions matching TRBD1. In germline, CDR1 is SEHNR, CDR2 FQNEAQ (reference sequence). The trim removed 5 bases at V and 5 bases at J, leaving 10 bases unmatched. The CDR3 has 15 amino acids. CDR3 sequence (DNA): TGTGCCAGCAGCCCGCGGACAGGGAGGTACGAGACCCAGTACTTC. This codes for CASSPRTGRYETQYF.

V gene TRBV12-3 or TRBV12-4 combines with J gene TRBJ2-2, with 8 bases aligning to TRBD2. CDR3 length: 16 residues. With V trimmed by 5 bases and J by 3 bases, 8 bases remained unmatched. The CDR3 coding sequence is TGTGCCAGCAGTCCTCGGACTAGCCCCTACACCGGGGAGCTGTTTTTT. Its translation: CASSPRTSPYTGELFF.